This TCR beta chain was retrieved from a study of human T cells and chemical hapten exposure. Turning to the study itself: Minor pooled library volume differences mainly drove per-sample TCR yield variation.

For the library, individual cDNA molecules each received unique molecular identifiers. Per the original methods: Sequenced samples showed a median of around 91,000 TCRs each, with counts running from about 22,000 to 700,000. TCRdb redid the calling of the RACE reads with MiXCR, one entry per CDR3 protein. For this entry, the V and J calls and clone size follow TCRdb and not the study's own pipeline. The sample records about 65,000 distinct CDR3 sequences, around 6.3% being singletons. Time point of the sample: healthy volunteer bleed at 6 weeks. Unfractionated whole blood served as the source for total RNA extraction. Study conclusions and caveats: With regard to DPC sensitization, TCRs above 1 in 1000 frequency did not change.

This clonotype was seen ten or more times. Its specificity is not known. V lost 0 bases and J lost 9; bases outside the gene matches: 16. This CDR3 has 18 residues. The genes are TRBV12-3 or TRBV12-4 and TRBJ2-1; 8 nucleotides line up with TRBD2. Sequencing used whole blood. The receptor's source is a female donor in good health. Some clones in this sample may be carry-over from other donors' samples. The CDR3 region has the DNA TGTGCCAGCAGTTTAGCTTCTAATTCGGGACTAGGTAGTCGTGAGCAGTTCTTC. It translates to CASSLASNSGLGSREQFF.